Sequencing of this TCR beta chain was carried out in a study of blood T cell repertoires in COVID-19 (dated by TCRdb to the early 2020s). In the study overall: Collaborator samples came from the United States, Italy and Spain and covered acute and convalescent phases of COVID-19. Where available, HLA class I and class II types were taken from metadata supplied by the sample provider and were not determined by assay-based typing. A freely available public database, intended as a resource for researchers studying the immune response to SARS-CoV-2, is where the repertoires were released. Nearly every sample came with metadata listing a de-identified subject ID, COVID-19 status, age in years and sex. The material from the prospective study consisted of cDNA or gDNA derived from T cells, B-cell-depleted T cells, or PBMCs. Samples were obtained from the ongoing ImmuneRACE study (first 160 participants) and from 950 to 1,500 subjects provided by 6 global collaborators. Deeply sampled blood TCRbeta repertoires from subjects exposed to, actively infected with, or recovered from COVID-19 were included in the dataset.

Overall study results and their limits: The amount of clinical and demographic metadata varied by source and participant and was provided uncurated.

A remark on this clone: Its binding antigen is unknown. No clone much larger than this one lies a single base away; base qualities are absent.

For CDR1 and CDR2, the germline V gene lists SGHTA and FQGNSA. The junction shows trimming of 4 bases on V and 1 base on J, plus 12 bases between the germline ends. The CDR3, from cysteine to phenylalanine, totals 15 residues. Here the CDR3 DNA is all that survives: 45 bases in frame from base 1. Collaborating institutions collected whole blood in K2EDTA tubes following their own protocols. Collaborator samples were shipped for TCRbeta analysis as frozen whole blood, isolated PBMCs, or DNA extracted from either sample type. TCRbeta CDR3 regions were amplified from genomic DNA by means of the immunoSEQ Assay, a bias-controlled multiplex PCR. In the source study's methods: Nucleated cell counts per sample were estimated from amplification of reference gene primers within the assay. To quantify the absolute abundance of each unique TCRbeta CDR3 rearrangement, sequence reads were collapsed and filtered. For each sample, productive Simpson clonality was calculated by taking the square root of Simpson's diversity index across productive rearrangements. TCRdb took over this immuneACCESS table, retaining in-frame rearrangements with V and J assigned. Such tables are incomplete; in checked studies, under half of the missing clones stem from an unresolved V gene, and the remainder is unexplained. That table gives V, J and clone size, and the DNA gave D and trimming. Counted in this sample were over 200,000 clones; around 83% of them appeared once. Jointly, the top ten make up 4.5% to 6.5% of the sample.

Sequencing was performed on peripheral blood. The chain links TRBV7-2 with TRBJ2-3; the D gene is possibly TRBD2, with 7 bases matching. This TCR was recovered from a man at least 80 years old with acute or convalescent COVID-19. The CDR3 region: CASSSGAGGTDTQYF. The base sequence is TGTGCCAGCAGCTCGGGGGCGGGGGGCACAGATACGCAGTATTTT.